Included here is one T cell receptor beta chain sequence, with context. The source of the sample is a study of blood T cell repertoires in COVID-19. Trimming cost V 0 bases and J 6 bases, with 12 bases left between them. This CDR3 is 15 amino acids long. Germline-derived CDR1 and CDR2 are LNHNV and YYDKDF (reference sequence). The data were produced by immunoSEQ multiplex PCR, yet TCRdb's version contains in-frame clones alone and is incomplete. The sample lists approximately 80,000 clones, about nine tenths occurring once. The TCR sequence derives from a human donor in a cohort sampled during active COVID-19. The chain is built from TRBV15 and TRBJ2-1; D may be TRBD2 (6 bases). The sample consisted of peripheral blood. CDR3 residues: CATSRDWGGVNEQFF. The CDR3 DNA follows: TGTGCCACCAGCAGAGATTGGGGAGGAGTCAATGAGCAGTTCTTC.